The clone carrying this T cell receptor (beta chain) was recorded a few times. Its target is not known. Looked up from germline, CDR1 is WSHSY and CDR2 is SAAADI. With 0 bases removed from V and 2 bases from J, the gap between germline ends came to 7 bases. CDR3 size: 14 residues. Amplification targeted TCR beta CDR3 regions from RNA transcripts. HTBI primers were employed in a first-round RT-PCR of the TCR CDR3. TCRdb fed the multiplex PCR reads into MiXCR, producing one record per CDR3 protein. The sample includes hundreds of thousands of distinct CDR3 sequences, 14% to 15% of them seen just once. The sample is drawn from a study of T cells in Graves' hyperthyroidism and ophthalmopathy. A patient was excluded if there was uncontrolled infection, other autoimmune disease, pregnancy or lactation. Regarding the study as a whole: Within blood appeared most thyroid clonotypes that had expanded above 0.001.

The TCR originated in a man between 18 and 35 years old with Graves' ophthalmopathy. The rearrangement uses TRBV10-2 and TRBJ2-5, with no clear D. The sequenced sample consisted of blood. The CDR3 protein is CASSESQVQETQYF. The CDR3 DNA is TGCGCCAGCAGTGAGTCTCAGGTTCAAGAGACCCAGTACTTC.